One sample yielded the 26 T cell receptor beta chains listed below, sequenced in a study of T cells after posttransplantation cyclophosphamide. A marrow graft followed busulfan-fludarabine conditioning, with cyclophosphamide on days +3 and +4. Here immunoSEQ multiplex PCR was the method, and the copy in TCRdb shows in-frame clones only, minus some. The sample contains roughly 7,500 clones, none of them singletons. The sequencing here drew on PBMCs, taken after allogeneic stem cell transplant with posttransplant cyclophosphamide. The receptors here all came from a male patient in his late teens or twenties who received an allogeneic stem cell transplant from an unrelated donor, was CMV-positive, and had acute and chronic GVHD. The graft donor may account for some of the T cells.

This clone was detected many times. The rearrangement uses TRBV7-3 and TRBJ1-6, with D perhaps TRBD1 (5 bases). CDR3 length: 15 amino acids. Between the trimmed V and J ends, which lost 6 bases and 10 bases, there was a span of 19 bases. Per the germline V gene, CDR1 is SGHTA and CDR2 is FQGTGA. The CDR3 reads CASSRTGASGSPLHF. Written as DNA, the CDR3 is TGTGCCAGCAGTCGTACAGGTGCTAGCGGATCACCCCTCCACTTT.

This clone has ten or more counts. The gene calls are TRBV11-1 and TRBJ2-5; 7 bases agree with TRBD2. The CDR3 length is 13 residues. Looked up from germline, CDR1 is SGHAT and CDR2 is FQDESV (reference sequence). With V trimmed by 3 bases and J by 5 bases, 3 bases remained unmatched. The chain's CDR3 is CASSFLGRETQYF. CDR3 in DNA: TGTGCCAGCAGCTTTCTCGGGAGGGAGACCCAGTACTTC.

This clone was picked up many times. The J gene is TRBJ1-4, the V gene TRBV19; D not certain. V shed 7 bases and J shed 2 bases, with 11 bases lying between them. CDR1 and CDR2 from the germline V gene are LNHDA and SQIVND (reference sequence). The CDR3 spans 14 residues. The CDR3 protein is CASKREATNEKLFF. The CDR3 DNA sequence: TGTGCCAGTAAGCGGGAGGCGACTAATGAAAAACTGTTTTTT.

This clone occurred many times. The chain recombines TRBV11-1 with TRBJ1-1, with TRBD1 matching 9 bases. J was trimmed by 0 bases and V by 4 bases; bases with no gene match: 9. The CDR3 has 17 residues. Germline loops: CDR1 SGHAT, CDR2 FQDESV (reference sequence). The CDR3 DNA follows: TGTGCCAGCAGCTCGGGACAGGGAGTACGAATGAACACTGAAGCTTTCTTT. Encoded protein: CASSSGQGVRMNTEAFF.

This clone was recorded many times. The chain's CDR3 is CASSPGQNTGELFF. The DNA for the CDR3 is TGTGCCAGCAGCCCAGGACAGAACACCGGGGAGCTGTTTTTT. V is TRBV5-8 and J is TRBJ2-2; D is perhaps TRBD1 (5 bases). V was trimmed by 4 bases and J by 1 base, leaving 8 bases between them. Germline assignment: CDR1 SGHTS and CDR2 YDEGEE. CDR3 length: 14 residues. The entire variable domain, with the rest obtained from reference TRBV5-8 and TRBJ2-2, is as follows: EAGVTQSPTHLIKTRGQQATLRCSPISGHTSVYWYQQALGLGLQFLLWYDEGEERNRGNFPPRFSGRQFPNYSSELNVNALELEDSALYLCASSPGQNTGELFFGEGSRLTVL.

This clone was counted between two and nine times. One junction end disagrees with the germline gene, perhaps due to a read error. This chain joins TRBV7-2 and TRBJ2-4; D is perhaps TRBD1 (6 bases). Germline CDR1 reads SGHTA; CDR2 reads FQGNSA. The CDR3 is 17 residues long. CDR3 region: CASSSGTTSLAKDIQYF. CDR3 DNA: TGTGCCAGCAGCTCCGGGACAACCTCGTTAGCCAAAGACATTCAGTACTTC.

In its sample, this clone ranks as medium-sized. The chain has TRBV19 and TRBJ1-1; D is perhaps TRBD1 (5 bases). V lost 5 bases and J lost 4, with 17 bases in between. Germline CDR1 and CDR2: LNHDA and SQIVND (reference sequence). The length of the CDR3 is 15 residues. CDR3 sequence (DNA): TGTGCCAGTAGTCCTCCAGGTGGGGGGTTCACTGAAGCTTTCTTT. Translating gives CASSPPGGGFTEAFF.

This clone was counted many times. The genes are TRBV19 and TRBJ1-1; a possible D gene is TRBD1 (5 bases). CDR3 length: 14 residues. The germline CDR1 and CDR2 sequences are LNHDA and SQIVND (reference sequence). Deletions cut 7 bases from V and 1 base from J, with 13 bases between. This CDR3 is CASTTQGQNTEAFF. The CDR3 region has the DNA TGTGCCAGTACAACCCAGGGTCAGAACACTGAAGCTTTCTTT.

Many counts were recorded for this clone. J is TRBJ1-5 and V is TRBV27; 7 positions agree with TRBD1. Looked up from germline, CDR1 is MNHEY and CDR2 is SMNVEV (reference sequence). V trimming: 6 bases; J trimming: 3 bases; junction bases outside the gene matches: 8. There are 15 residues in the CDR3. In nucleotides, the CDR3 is TGTGCCAGCAGAACTAACAGGGGTCTCAATCAGCCCCAGCATTTT. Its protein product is CASRTNRGLNQPQHF.

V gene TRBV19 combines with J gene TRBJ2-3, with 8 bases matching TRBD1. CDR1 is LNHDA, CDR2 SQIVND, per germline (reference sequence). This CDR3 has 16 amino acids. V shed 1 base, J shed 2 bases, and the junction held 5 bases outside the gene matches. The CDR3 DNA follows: TGTGCCAGTAGTATAGCCCGACAGGGGTTCACAGATACGCAGTATTTT. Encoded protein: CASSIARQGFTDTQYF. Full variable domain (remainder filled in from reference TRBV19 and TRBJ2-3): DGGITQSPKYLFRKEGQNVTLSCEQNLNHDAMYWYRQDPGQGLRLIYYSQIVNDFQKGDIAEGYSVSREKKESFPLTVTSAQKNPTAFYLCASSIARQGFTDTQYFGPGTRLTVL.

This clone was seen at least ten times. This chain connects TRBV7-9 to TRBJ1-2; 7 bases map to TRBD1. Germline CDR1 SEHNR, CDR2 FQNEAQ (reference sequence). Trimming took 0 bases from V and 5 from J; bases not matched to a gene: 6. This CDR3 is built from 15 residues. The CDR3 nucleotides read TGTGCCAGCAGCTTAGCCGTCAGGGGGACATATGGCTACACCTTC. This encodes CASSLAVRGTYGYTF.

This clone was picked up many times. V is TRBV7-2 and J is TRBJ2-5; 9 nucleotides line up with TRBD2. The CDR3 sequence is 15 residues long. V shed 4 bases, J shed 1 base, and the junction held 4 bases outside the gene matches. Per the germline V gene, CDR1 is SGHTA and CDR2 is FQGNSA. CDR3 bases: TGTGCCAGCAGCTCTAGCGGGGTTCTCCAAGAGACCCAGTACTTC. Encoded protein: CASSSSGVLQETQYF.

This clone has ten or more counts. The CDR3 region has the DNA TGTGCCAGCAGCTCCCCGATTACAGGGGCACGAACCGGGGAGCTGTTTTTT. Residues: CASSSPITGARTGELFF. The chain carries TRBV7-6 and TRBJ2-2, with 7 nucleotides matching TRBD1. The CDR3 has 17 residues. Germline CDR1 SGHVS, CDR2 FNYEAQ. V shed 4 bases and J 5 bases; nucleotides not matched to a gene: 13.

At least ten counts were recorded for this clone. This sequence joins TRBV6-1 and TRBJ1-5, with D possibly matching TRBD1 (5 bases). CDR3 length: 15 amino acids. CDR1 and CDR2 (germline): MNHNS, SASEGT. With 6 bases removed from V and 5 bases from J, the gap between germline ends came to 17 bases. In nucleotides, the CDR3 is TGTGCCAGCAGCCGGGGGACGATACCTGATCAGCCCCAGCATTTT. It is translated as CASSRGTIPDQPQHF.

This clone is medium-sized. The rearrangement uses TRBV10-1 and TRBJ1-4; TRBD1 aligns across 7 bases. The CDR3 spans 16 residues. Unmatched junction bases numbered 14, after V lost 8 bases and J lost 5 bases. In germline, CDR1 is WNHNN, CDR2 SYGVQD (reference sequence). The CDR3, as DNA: TGCGCCAGCGTAGAATTTCAGGGACAGCAAAATGAAAAACTGTTTTTT. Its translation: CASVEFQGQQNEKLFF.

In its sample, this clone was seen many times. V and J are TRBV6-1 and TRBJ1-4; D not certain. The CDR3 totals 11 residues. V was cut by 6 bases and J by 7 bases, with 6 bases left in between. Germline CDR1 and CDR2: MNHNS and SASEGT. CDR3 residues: CASRVAEKLFF. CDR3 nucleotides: TGTGCCAGCAGGGTAGCTGAAAAACTGTTTTTT.

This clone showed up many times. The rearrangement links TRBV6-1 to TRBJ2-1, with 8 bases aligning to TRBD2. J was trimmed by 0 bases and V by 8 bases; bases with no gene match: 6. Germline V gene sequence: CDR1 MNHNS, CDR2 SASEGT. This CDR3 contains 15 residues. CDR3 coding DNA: TGTGCCAGCCACCTAGCGGGCCGCTCCTACAATGAGCAGTTCTTC. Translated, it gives CASHLAGRSYNEQFF.

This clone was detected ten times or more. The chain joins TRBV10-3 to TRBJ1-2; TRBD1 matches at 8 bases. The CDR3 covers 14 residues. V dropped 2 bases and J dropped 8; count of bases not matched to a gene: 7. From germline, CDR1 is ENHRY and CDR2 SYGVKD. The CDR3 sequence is CAISETNRGYGYTF. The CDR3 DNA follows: TGTGCCATCAGTGAGACAAACAGGGGGTACGGCTACACCTTC.

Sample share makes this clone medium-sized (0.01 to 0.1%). Here the CDR3 reads CASSQGSGGGSNQPQHF. In DNA, the CDR3 is TGTGCCAGCAGCCAGGGATCGGGAGGAGGAAGCAATCAGCCCCAGCATTTT. The genes are TRBV7-9 and TRBJ1-5, with D possibly being TRBD1 (5 bases). CDR1 and CDR2 from the germline V gene are SEHNR and FQNEAQ (reference sequence). Trimming cost V 5 bases and J 1 base, with 18 bases left between them. The CDR3 sequence is 17 residues long.

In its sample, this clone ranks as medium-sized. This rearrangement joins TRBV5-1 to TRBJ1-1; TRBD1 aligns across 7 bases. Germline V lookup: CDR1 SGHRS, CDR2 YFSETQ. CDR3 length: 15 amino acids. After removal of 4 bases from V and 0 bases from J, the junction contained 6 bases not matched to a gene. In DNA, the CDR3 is TGCGCCAGCAGCCCAGGGGACAGCTTGAACACTGAAGCTTTCTTT. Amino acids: CASSPGDSLNTEAFF.

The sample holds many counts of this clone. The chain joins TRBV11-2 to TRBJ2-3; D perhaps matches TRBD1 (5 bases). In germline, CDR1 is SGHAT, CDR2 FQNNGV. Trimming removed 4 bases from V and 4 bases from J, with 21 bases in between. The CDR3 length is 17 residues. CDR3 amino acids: CASSSFLRRDHADTQYF. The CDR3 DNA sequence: TGTGCCAGCAGCTCATTCTTACGCAGGGATCACGCAGATACGCAGTATTTT.

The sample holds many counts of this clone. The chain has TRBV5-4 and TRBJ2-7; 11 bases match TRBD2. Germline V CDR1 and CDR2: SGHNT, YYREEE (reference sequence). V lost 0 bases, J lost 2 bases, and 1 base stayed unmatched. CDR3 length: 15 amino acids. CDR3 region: CASSLGLAGTYEQYF. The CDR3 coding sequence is TGTGCCAGCAGCTTGGGACTAGCGGGGACCTACGAGCAGTACTTC.

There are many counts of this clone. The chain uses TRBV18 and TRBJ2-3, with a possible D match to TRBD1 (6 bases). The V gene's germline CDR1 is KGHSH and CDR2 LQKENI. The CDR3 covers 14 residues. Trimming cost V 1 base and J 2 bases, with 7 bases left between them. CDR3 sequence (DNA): TGTGCCAGCTCACCACGACAGGCCACAGATACGCAGTATTTT. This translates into CASSPRQATDTQYF.

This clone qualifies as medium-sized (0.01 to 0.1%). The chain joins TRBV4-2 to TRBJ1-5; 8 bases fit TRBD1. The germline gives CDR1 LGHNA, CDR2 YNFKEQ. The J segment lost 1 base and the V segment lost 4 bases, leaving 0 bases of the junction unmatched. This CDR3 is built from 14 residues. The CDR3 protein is CASSRTGSNQPQHF. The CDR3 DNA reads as TGTGCCAGCAGCCGGACAGGGAGCAATCAGCCCCAGCATTTT.

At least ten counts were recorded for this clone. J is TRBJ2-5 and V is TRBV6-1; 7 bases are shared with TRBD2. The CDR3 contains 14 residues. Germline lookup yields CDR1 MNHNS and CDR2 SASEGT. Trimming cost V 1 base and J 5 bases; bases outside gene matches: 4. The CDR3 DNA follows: TGTGCCAGCAGTGAAGTTTTCGGGGGGGAGACCCAGTACTTC. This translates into CASSEVFGGETQYF.

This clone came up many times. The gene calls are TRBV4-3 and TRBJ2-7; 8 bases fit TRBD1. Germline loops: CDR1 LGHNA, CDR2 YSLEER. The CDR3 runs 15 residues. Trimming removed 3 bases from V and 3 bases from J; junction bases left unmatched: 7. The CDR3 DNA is TGCGCCAGCAGCCATAGACAGGGGTACAACTACGAGCAGTACTTC. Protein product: CASSHRQGYNYEQYF.